Listed below are T cell receptor beta chains from one sample, sequenced in a study of blood T cells in healthy people across ages. TCRdb re-derived calls from the 5' RACE reads in MiXCR, one entry per CDR3 protein. The table includes about 1.4 million distinct CDR3 sequences, around 55% detected once. Sequenced: blood. These receptors came from a man younger than 30 in good health. Each CDR3 is given with its conserved first and last residue. A D gene is named only where the DNA matches it firmly. Where a row states a size, it is once, few, many or the class of an expanded clone; other rows omit it.

>TRBV12-5|NA|NA|TRBJ2-4|12
CASGVAKNIQYF
>TRBV7-2|TRBD2|few|TRBJ2-5|16
CASSSGTSGGGETQYF
>TRBV15|NA|NA|TRBJ2-2|15
CATSTSGLDTGELFF
>TRBV2|NA|NA|TRBJ1-1|15
CASSEVRIMNTEAFF
>TRBV29-1|TRBD1|NA|TRBJ1-3|13
CSVRTGSGNTIYF
>TRBV6-5|NA|few|TRBJ2-3|15
CASSGWGPSTDTQYF
>TRBV7-9|NA|NA|NA|14
CASSPTNLGYEQYF
>TRBV12-3/TRBV12-4|TRBD1|NA|TRBJ1-1|15
CASSHSRGPNTEAFF
>TRBV4-3|TRBD1|NA|TRBJ1-2|16
CASSQDWRDRDYGYTF
>TRBV9|TRBD1|few|TRBJ2-7|16
CASSVAPGQGSYEQYF
>TRBV4-1|NA|NA|TRBJ2-3|15
CASSPAPGVLDTQYF
>TRBV28|NA|NA|TRBJ1-4|17
CASRRRASGVANEKLFF
>TRBV25-1|NA|NA|TRBJ2-4|14
CASSEYGQKNIQYF
>TRBV20-1|TRBD1|few|TRBJ2-4|15
CSASGTGEAKNIQYF
>TRBV20-1|NA|NA|TRBJ2-1|13
CSARDLSGQKQFF
>TRBV4-1|TRBD2|NA|NA|15
CASSQAHSGSYEQYF
>TRBV4-1|NA|NA|TRBJ2-5|14
CASSQPSGPETQYF
>TRBV7-8|NA|few|TRBJ1-2|15
CASSLSTGTRYGYTF
>TRBV7-2|NA|NA|TRBJ2-1|13
CASRNRANNEQFF
>TRBV7-6|NA|NA|TRBJ2-7|15
CASSPLTRNSYEQYF
>TRBV11-2|TRBD2|NA|TRBJ2-3|15
CASSWTSRYTDTQYF
>TRBV28|NA|few|TRBJ2-7|13
CASSTPGVHEQYF
>TRBV5-1|NA|few|TRBJ2-7|15
CASSATGISSYEQYF
>TRBV3-1|TRBD2|few|TRBJ2-3|15
CASSQDLAGGDTQYF
>TRBV5-1|NA|NA|TRBJ2-7|14
CASSAGQTSYEQYF
>TRBV29-1|TRBD2|few|TRBJ2-3|13
CSVSGGDTDTQYF
>TRBV5-1|TRBD2|NA|TRBJ2-3|16
CASSLAQGGVSDTQYF
>TRBV28|NA|NA|TRBJ2-6|13
CASSLVGPNVLTF